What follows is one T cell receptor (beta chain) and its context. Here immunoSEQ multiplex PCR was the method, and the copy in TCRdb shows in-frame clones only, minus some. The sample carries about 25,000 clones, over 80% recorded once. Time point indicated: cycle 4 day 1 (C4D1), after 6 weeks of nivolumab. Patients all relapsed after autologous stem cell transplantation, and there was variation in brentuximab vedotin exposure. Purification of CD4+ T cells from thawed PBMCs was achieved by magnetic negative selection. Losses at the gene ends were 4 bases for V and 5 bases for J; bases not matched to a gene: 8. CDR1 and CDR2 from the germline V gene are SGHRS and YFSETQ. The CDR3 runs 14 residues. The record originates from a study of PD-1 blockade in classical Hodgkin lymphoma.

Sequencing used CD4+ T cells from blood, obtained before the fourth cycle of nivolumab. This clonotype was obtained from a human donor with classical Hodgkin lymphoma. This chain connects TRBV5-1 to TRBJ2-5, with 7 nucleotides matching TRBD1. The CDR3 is CASSKTGAGETQYF. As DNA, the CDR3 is TGCGCCAGCAGCAAAACAGGGGCGGGCGAGACCCAGTACTTC.